These 14 T cell receptor beta chains originate from one sample sequenced in a study of T cells in localized non-small cell lung cancer (TCRdb year 2020). The library was produced with the immunoSEQ multiplex PCR assay. TCRdb took over this immuneACCESS table, retaining in-frame rearrangements with V and J assigned. Such tables are incomplete; in checked studies, under half of the missing clones stem from an unresolved V gene, and the remainder is unexplained. Recorded for this sample are just under 35,000 clones; more than 85% of them occurred a single time. The top ten clonotypes cover roughly 12% of the sample. Sequenced material: peripheral blood mononuclear cells, taken before any cancer treatment. The receptors stem from a female donor older than 55 with stage II lung adenocarcinoma.

The chain has TRBV11-2 and TRBJ2-5; the D is unclear. This CDR3 region has 10 residues. Looked up from germline, CDR1 is SGHAT and CDR2 is FQNNGV. V was clipped by 5 bases and J by 2 bases, with 0 bases between them. CDR3 region: CASSQETQYF. In DNA, the CDR3 is TGTGCCAGCAGCCAAGAGACCCAGTACTTC.

The chain is built from TRBV18 and TRBJ1-1; D perhaps matches TRBD1 (5 bases). The CDR3 extends over 14 amino acids. V lost 2 bases and J 1 base, leaving 8 bases between the germline ends. Per the germline V gene, CDR1 is KGHSH and CDR2 is LQKENI. CDR3: CASSPSGQNTEAFF. CDR3 DNA sequence: TGTGCCAGCTCACCATCAGGACAGAACACTGAAGCTTTCTTT.

The chain carries TRBV5-1 and TRBJ2-3; D remains unclear. The CDR3 runs 16 residues. Between the trimmed V and J ends, which lost 0 bases and 4 bases, there was a span of 15 bases. Germline CDR1 reads SGHRS; CDR2 reads YFSETQ. The CDR3 DNA follows: TGCGCCAGCAGCTTGGAACTTAGCCCCGGCCCAGATACGCAGTATTTT. It specifies CASSLELSPGPDTQYF.

This chain uses TRBV28 with TRBJ1-5; no clear D gene. Per the germline V gene, CDR1 is MDHEN and CDR2 is SYDVKM. Trimming cost V 6 bases and J 2 bases, with 14 bases left between them. There are 15 residues in the CDR3. CDR3 coding DNA: TGTGCCAGCAGCTACAGCTCCAAGGGCAATCAGCCCCAGCATTTT. Its translation: CASSYSSKGNQPQHF.

This rearrangement joins TRBV9 to TRBJ2-5; 8 nucleotides line up with TRBD1. Germline loops: CDR1 SGDLS, CDR2 YYNGEE. The CDR3 loop spans 13 amino acids. Losses at the gene ends were 3 bases for V and 5 bases for J; bases not matched to a gene: 3. Written as DNA, the CDR3 is TGTGCCAGCAGCGGGACAGGGTTGGAGACCCAGTACTTC. Encoded protein: CASSGTGLETQYF.

V and J are TRBV30 and TRBJ1-2, with TRBD1 matching over 11 bases. Germline CDR1 and CDR2: GTSNPN and SVGIG (reference sequence). V trimming: 5 bases; J trimming: 8 bases; junction bases outside the gene matches: 7. This CDR3 region has 13 residues. The CDR3 reads CAWYRDRGEGYTF. In DNA, the CDR3 is TGTGCCTGGTACCGGGACAGGGGGGAGGGCTACACCTTC.

This clone was observed a few times. The gene calls are TRBV11-2 and TRBJ2-1; D is perhaps TRBD2 (5 bases). From germline, CDR1 is SGHAT and CDR2 FQNNGV. The CDR3 runs to 16 residues. V was clipped by 0 bases and J by 0 bases, with 9 bases between them. This CDR3 is CASSLEALVSYNEQFF. For the CDR3, the DNA is TGTGCCAGCAGCTTAGAAGCACTAGTCTCCTACAATGAGCAGTTCTTC.

The chain couples TRBV4-3 to TRBJ2-3, with TRBD1 matching over 7 bases. CDR3 size: 16 residues. Germline V lookup: CDR1 LGHNA, CDR2 YSLEER. V shed 1 base, J shed 6 bases, and the junction held 10 bases outside the gene matches. CDR3 protein: CASSQGSIQGPDTQYF. CDR3 bases: TGCGCCAGCAGCCAAGGATCAATACAGGGGCCCGATACGCAGTATTTT.

This clone showed up just once. The CDR3 protein is CASSLSGRSWDGYTF. The CDR3 nucleotides are TGTGCCAGCAGTTTATCGGGACGGAGCTGGGATGGCTACACCTTC. The rearrangement links TRBV27 to TRBJ1-2, with D perhaps matching TRBD1 (5 bases). V was pared by 0 bases and J by 6 bases, with 14 bases between. Germline V gene data show CDR1 as MNHEY and CDR2 as SMNVEV (reference sequence). The CDR3 contains 15 residues.

This clone was counted a few times. This rearrangement joins TRBV7-8 to TRBJ1-5, with D possibly matching TRBD1 (6 bases). The CDR3 has 13 residues. The germline V gene has CDR1 SGHVS and CDR2 FQNEAQ. V lost 8 bases and J lost 4, with 12 bases in between. The CDR3 sequence: CASGPGDNQPQHF. The CDR3 DNA reads TGTGCCAGCGGGCCAGGGGATAATCAGCCCCAGCATTTT.

The J gene is TRBJ1-5, the V gene TRBV30, with D maybe TRBD1 (5 bases). This CDR3 spans 16 amino acids. V shed 2 bases and J shed 3 bases, with 17 bases lying between them. Germline V lookup: CDR1 GTSNPN, CDR2 SVGIG (reference sequence). The CDR3 bases are TGTGCCTGGAGTCGACGAGGACAACTTCTCAATCAGCCCCAGCATTTT. Translating it yields CAWSRRGQLLNQPQHF.

This rearrangement joins TRBV27 to TRBJ1-6; D is uncertain. Between the trimmed V and J ends, which lost 2 bases and 4 bases, there was a span of 12 bases. Germline lookup yields CDR1 MNHEY and CDR2 SMNVEV (reference sequence). This CDR3 spans 16 amino acids. Written as DNA, the CDR3 is TGTGCCAGCAGTTTAGGAGGAGATTTTTATAATTCACCCCTCCACTTT. Translating gives CASSLGGDFYNSPLHF.

The chain has TRBV9 and TRBJ1-2, with TRBD1 identical over 11 bases. CDR1 and CDR2 (germline): SGDLS, YYNGEE. Trimming at V came to 3 bases and at J to 4 bases, leaving 2 bases not matched to a gene. CDR3 length: 14 residues. The CDR3 reads CASSGTGGLYGYTF. CDR3 bases: TGTGCCAGCAGCGGGACAGGGGGCCTCTATGGCTACACCTTC.

This clone was seen only a few times. The rearrangement joins TRBV19 to TRBJ1-1; D remains ambiguous. The CDR3 sequence is 12 residues long. Germline V gene sequence: CDR1 LNHDA, CDR2 SQIVND (reference sequence). Trimming took off 7 bases at V and 1 base at J, with 7 bases between the two ends. Here the CDR3 reads CASIRPNTEAFF. CDR3 sequence (DNA): TGTGCCAGTATCAGACCGAACACTGAAGCTTTCTTT.